Listed below are T cell receptor beta chains from one sample, sequenced in a study of T-cell reconstitution after alpha-beta-depleted transplantation in children. TCRdb used MiXCR to reprocess the PCR reads, holding one entry per CDR3 protein. Of around 600,000 distinct CDR3 sequences detected, 16% appear once; the ten largest clones hold about 1.1%. Here the sequenced sample was PBMCs from the stem cell graft donor, taken from the stem cell graft. The receptors stem from a human donor who donated a stem cell graft to a child with acute myeloid leukemia. The CDR3 runs from the conserved cysteine through the conserved F or W. D genes are given only for firm matches. Clone size is given for some rows only: seen once, a few or many times, or a class if the clone is expanded.

d_call	v_call	clone_size	j_call	cdr3_aa	cdr3_nt
-	TRBV5-1	few	TRBJ1-5	CASSFTGNQPQHF	TGCGCCAGCAGCTTCACAGGCAATCAGCCCCAGCATTTT
TRBD2	TRBV6-2/TRBV6-3	few	TRBJ2-5	CASNPLAAETQYF	TGTGCCAGCAACCCACTAGCGGCGGAGACCCAGTACTTC
-	TRBV20-1	-	TRBJ2-1	CSAMDWAYF	TGCAGTGCGATGGACTGGGCCTACTTC
-	TRBV29-1	many	TRBJ2-7	CSVLASSYEQYF	TGCAGCGTCCTCGCCTCCTCCTACGAGCAGTACTTC
TRBD2	TRBV5-1	-	TRBJ2-5	CASSLFRAGVGETQYF	TGCGCCAGCAGCTTGTTTCGAGCGGGGGTGGGAGAGACCCAGTACTTC
-	TRBV5-4	few	TRBJ1-4	CASSGEQIQEKLFF	TGTGCCAGCAGCGGGGAACAGATCCAAGAAAAACTGTTTTTT
TRBD2	TRBV7-2	many	TRBJ2-1	CASSKGLAGGTYNEQFF	TGTGCCAGCAGCAAGGGACTAGCGGGGGGCACCTACAATGAGCAGTTCTTC
-	TRBV12-3/TRBV12-4	-	TRBJ1-1	CASVLNTEAFF	TGTGCCAGCGTACTGAACACTGAAGCTTTCTTT
-	TRBV12-3/TRBV12-4	few	TRBJ1-2	CASSLIGSSGYTF	TGTGCCAGCAGTTTAATTGGTTCTAGTGGCTACACCTTC
-	TRBV20-1	many	TRBJ2-5	CSARAGLIPQETQYF	TGCAGTGCTAGAGCCGGACTCATTCCCCAAGAGACCCAGTACTTC
-	TRBV24-1	many	TRBJ1-1	CATRDNMNTEAFF	TGTGCCACCAGGGACAATATGAACACTGAAGCTTTCTTT
TRBD1	TRBV28	-	TRBJ2-5	CASRARDRLKETQYF	TGTGCCAGCAGGGCCCGGGACAGGTTGAAAGAGACCCAGTACTTC
-	TRBV12-3/TRBV12-4	few	TRBJ1-1	CASSSDDTEAFF	TGTGCCAGCAGTTCCGACGACACTGAAGCTTTCTTT
-	TRBV20-1	many	TRBJ1-1	CSASRGPVNTEAFF	TGCAGTGCTAGTCGGGGCCCAGTGAACACTGAAGCTTTCTTT
-	TRBV7-2	-	TRBJ2-5	CASSLAAGQETQYF	TGTGCCAGCAGCTTAGCGGCAGGCCAAGAGACCCAGTACTTC
-	TRBV4-1	-	TRBJ1-2	CASSPIAGVDYGYTF	TGCGCCAGCAGCCCCATCGCAGGGGTCGACTATGGCTACACCTTC
-	TRBV5-6	few	TRBJ2-7	CASSLSPADRVEQYF	TGTGCCAGCAGCTTGTCGCCGGCAGACCGAGTGGAGCAGTACTTC
-	TRBV29-1	many	TRBJ1-4	CCAAGPEEKLFF	TGCTGCGCCGCGGGCCCCGAGGAAAAACTGTTTTTT
TRBD1	TRBV11-2	many	TRBJ2-1	CASSTYRGSYNEQFF	TGTGCCAGCAGCACCTACAGGGGATCCTACAATGAGCAGTTCTTC